The clone carrying this T cell receptor (beta chain) was seen once. Its antigen remains unidentified. This sample stems from a study of T cell responses to AZD1222 COVID-19 vaccine. Study-wide context: Researchers grouped second doses given at about 4 or about 12 weeks into one pool.

Measured with immunoSEQ multiplex PCR; TCRdb has only the in-frame clones, and not every one. The sample has roughly 160,000 clones; around 94% are singletons. Broader study findings: Every sample of the repertoires postdated the peak T cell response. Breadth and depth of Spike-specific TCRs rose after two AZD1222 doses.

Trimming pared 0 bases from V and 4 bases from J, leaving 7 bases between. Looked up from germline, CDR1 is SGHNT and CDR2 is YYREEE (reference sequence). This CDR3 has 14 residues. This chain uses TRBV5-4 with TRBJ2-2; unclear D gene. The sequence derives from an adult in good health. Here the sequenced sample was peripheral blood, taken on day 0 of AZD1222 vaccination. The chain's CDR3 is CASSLGQGTGELFF. The DNA for the CDR3 is TGTGCCAGCAGCTTGGGACAAGGCACCGGGGAGCTGTTTTTT.